What follows describes a single T cell receptor (beta chain). What it recognizes is unknown. Clones were read by immunoSEQ multiplex PCR, and TCRdb kept only the in-frame ones, dropping some. The table shows about 170,000 clones, with more than 85% occurring only once. Trimming left V 6 bases short and J 4 bases short, with 9 bases between. Germline V gene sequence: CDR1 SEHNR, CDR2 FQNEAQ (reference sequence). This CDR3 is built from 12 residues. The data were taken from a study of T cell responses to AZD1222 COVID-19 vaccine. Regarding the study as a whole: Without day 14 samples, only post-peak T cell repertoires were studied.

The chain carries TRBV7-9 and TRBJ1-1, with D possibly TRBD1 on 5 matching bases. Sequenced here: peripheral blood, sampled on day 0 of AZD1222 vaccination. This sequence originates from an adult in good health. The CDR3 sequence is CASSRGGTEAFF. For the CDR3, the DNA is TGTGCCAGCAGTCGTGGGGGCACTGAAGCTTTCTTT. The full variable domain, rest sourced from reference TRBV7-9 and TRBJ1-1, is DTGVSQNPRHKITKRGQNVTFRCDPISEHNRLYWYRQTLGQGPEFLTYFQNEAQLEKSRLLSDRFSAERPKGSFSTLEIQRTEQGDSAMYLCASSRGGTEAFFGQGTRLTVV.